Sequencing of this T cell receptor beta chain was carried out in a study of T cells in tuberculosis listed by TCRdb under 2018. At the level of the whole study: The study combined CD1B tetramers and high-throughput TCR immunosequencing to characterize T cells specific for the mycobacterial lipid antigen glucose monomycolate (GMM). IGRA-negative adolescents, IGRA-positive adolescents with latent tuberculosis and adults with active tuberculosis, about nine per group, were compared in a South African clinical cohort. PBMC from patients with active tuberculosis were archived either before the start of standard anti-tuberculosis treatment or within 7 days of starting that treatment.

Concerning this clone: There is no known antigen for this receptor. Base qualities were left out, and no much larger clone turns up one base away.

The sample's time point label, in plain terms: new active TB diagnosis, blood taken before or within 7 days of starting treatment. The patients with active tuberculosis were newly diagnosed, HIV-seronegative South African adults aged 18 years or older. Confirmation of active tuberculosis was obtained by positive sputum smear microscopy and/or positive M. tuberculosis culture. Immunosequencing was performed on unsorted cryopreserved PBMC and covered 75,000 to 100,000 T cells per clinical donor on average. The immunoSEQ multiplex PCR assay was used to generate TCR libraries, with TCR-beta and/or TCR-alpha/delta assays applied to each sample. Amplified TCR libraries were sequenced on the Illumina high-throughput platform. Per the original workflow: Clustering and dimensionality reduction relied on pairwise TCRdist distances among GMM-specific receptors from T cells that were either sorted ex vivo or expanded in vitro. Each clinical repertoire received a mean NN-distance score, defined as the average TCRdist to the nearest 10% of tetramer-positive reference sequences. GEM TCR motif frequency was calculated as the fraction of unique TCRs that matched known GEM sequences in V/J usage and CDR3 length. Linear discriminant analysis with leave-one-out cross-validation, implemented in scikit-learn, was used to classify active tuberculosis. The immuneACCESS repertoire file appears here via TCRdb, limited to in-frame rearrangements. These files lack a portion of the clones; in checked studies, under half of the deficit traces to unresolved V genes, and the cause of the others is not known. For V, J and clone size, that table is used; D and trimming come from the DNA. Within this sample are tens of thousands of clones, with less than 95% of them counted one time only. Less than 5% of the sample lies in the top ten.

V trim: 8 bases; J trim: 2 bases; unmatched bases: 4. The CDR3 starts with the cysteine, ends with the phenylalanine, and has 14 residues. Only the CDR3 DNA is retained, 42 bases long and in frame from the first base. The germline V gene (reference sequence) supplies CDR1 SEHNR and CDR2 FQNEAQ. Results and caveats for the whole study, not just this receptor: An accuracy of 85% to 90% (AUROC 0.75 to 0.9) was reached by a classifier using the diverse GMM-specific repertoire, compared with 70% accuracy when GEM motif frequencies were used. Which clinical samples got chosen depended on the availability of cryopreserved specimens, and the active tuberculosis cases were adults, whereas the controls were adolescents. The smaller NN-distances in active tuberculosis patients were driven in part by shorter CDR3-alpha lengths, while the difference seen for TCR-beta was not statistically significant. Compared with IGRA-negative controls, TCR-alpha repertoires from active tuberculosis had smaller mean NN-distances to GMM-specific TCRs, which suggests that these TCRs underwent clonal expansion.

The TCR was taken from an adult with tuberculosis. This sample comprised PBMCs, obtained at tuberculosis diagnosis. The chain was built from TRBV7-9 and TRBJ2-7; the central 12 bases match TRBD2. The DNA reads TGTGCCAGCCTCCTAGCGGGGGGGCCCTACGAGCAGTACTTC. Its translation is CASLLAGGPYEQYF. With all but the CDR3 taken from the reference TRBV7-9 and TRBJ2-7 genes, the full variable domain is: DTGVSQNPRHKITKRGQNVTFRCDPISEHNRLYWYRQTLGQGPEFLTYFQNEAQLEKSRLLSDRFSAERPKGSFSTLEIQRTEQGDSAMYLCASLLAGGPYEQYFGPGTRLTVT.